This T cell receptor (beta chain) was captured in a study of blood T cell repertoires in COVID-19. This CDR3 has 14 amino acids. V was pared by 5 bases and J by 0 bases, with 3 bases of the junction left unmatched. Germline V gene data show CDR1 as SGHTA and CDR2 as FQGNSA. Only in-frame clones appear in the TCRdb table, and some are missing; sequencing was by immunoSEQ multiplex PCR. This table holds 250,000 or so clones, about three quarters found once. The clonotype originates from a woman of 80 years or more with acute or convalescent COVID-19. The genes are TRBV7-2 and TRBJ2-7; 8 nucleotides align to TRBD1. The sequencing sample was made of peripheral blood. For the CDR3, the DNA is TGTGCCAGCAGCAATCAGGGGGCCTCCTACGAGCAGTACTTC. It yields the protein CASSNQGASYEQYF.